This TCR beta chain was captured by sequencing in a study of blood T cells in healthy people across ages. Turning to the study itself: When template switching was applied, about one barcoded beta molecule was captured per two T cells. General study results and limits: From one million sequenced T cells, diversity estimates were lower bounds. Researchers report that TCR beta diversity correlated strongly with naive T cell percentage.

Sample-barcoded 5' priming and a J-beta primer mix drove a second PCR of 7 to 11 cycles. Each CDR3 protein gets one entry after TCRdb re-called the 5' RACE reads with MiXCR. The sample includes roughly 2 million distinct CDR3 sequences, approximately 50% of them seen just once. To note about this clonotype: Its specificity is unknown.

Germline V gene data show CDR1 as LGHNA and CDR2 as YSLEER. The CDR3 extends over 20 amino acids. V dropped 2 bases and J dropped 2; count of bases not matched to a gene: 11. The rearrangement joins TRBV4-3 to TRBJ2-6; TRBD2 agrees at 11 bases. The specimen was blood. This sequence was found in a woman between 40 and 50 years old in good health. Here the CDR3 reads CASSQRLAGGLATGANVLTF. In nucleotides, the CDR3 is TGCGCCAGCAGCCAACGGTTAGCGGGGGGGTTGGCGACTGGGGCCAACGTCCTGACTTTC.